This T cell receptor (beta chain) was observed in a study of T-cell memory formation after mild COVID-19. Study summary: TCR clusters largely stayed donor specific. The study, taken as a whole, reports: Several responding clones turned up in pre-infection memory, indicating that cross-reactive memory may have taken part. Clones that got smaller from day 15 to 85 had even CD4/CD8, while clones growing later tipped toward CD4+. Mainly CM and EM harbored the contracting CD4+ clones; mainly EMRA harbored the CD8+ ones.

Comment on this clonotype: The antigen remains undetermined.

This CDR3 has 16 residues. CDR1 and CDR2 (germline): MRHNA, SNTAGT. Trimming removed 4 bases at V and 2 bases at J, with 16 bases between. TCRdb passed the 5' RACE reads through MiXCR, listing each CDR3 protein once. The table lists over 150,000 distinct CDR3 sequences, approximately 18% of them singletons. Sequenced input: PBMCs or a T cell subset sorted from them (not recorded which). The rearrangement links TRBV6-4 to TRBJ2-3, with a tentative D call TRBD2 (6 bases). The sequence derives from a man aged 18 to 30 who had mild COVID-19 (a few samples of this study predate the infection). Cell type and time point are not known. The CDR3 loop reads CASSVGGGPHTDTQYF. In nucleotides, the CDR3 is TGTGCCAGCAGTGTGGGGGGAGGTCCGCACACAGATACGCAGTATTTT.